These 15 T cell receptor beta chains share one sample of origin, sequenced in a study of CXCR3-negative and CXCR3-positive naive CD8 T cells. 5' RACE that incorporated UMI labels was used to prepare the TRB cDNA libraries. TCRdb re-called the 5' RACE reads; one entry per CDR3 protein, DNA not given. The sample has fewer than 55,000 distinct CDR3 sequences. The material sequenced was naive CXCR3- CD8+ T cells from blood. The subset: CD45RO-CCR7+CD27+CD95- naive CD8+ T cells lacking CXCR3 (TNR3-). The source of these receptors is a human donor in good health. Some clones in this sample may be carry-over from other donors' samples.

The chain employs TRBV4-1 and TRBJ2-3. The length of the CDR3 is 16 residues. Germline CDR1 and CDR2: MGHRA and YSYEKL. The CDR3 loop is CASSQDLGGWEDTQYF.

The J gene is TRBJ2-7, the V gene TRBV7-9; TCRdb's D call of TRBD2 is untestable without DNA. This CDR3 has 13 residues. The germline gives CDR1 SEHNR, CDR2 FQNEAQ (reference sequence). The CDR3 sequence: CASSPPDSGEQYF.

The rearrangement joins TRBV10-3 to TRBJ2-4; TCRdb designates TRBD1, a call that cannot be tested without DNA. The germline V gene has CDR1 ENHRY and CDR2 SYGVKD. CDR3 length: 16 amino acids. CDR3 region: CAISEPEGADKNIQYF.

The chain recombines TRBV7-2 with TRBJ2-7. CDR1 and CDR2 from the germline V gene are SGHTA and FQGNSA. The CDR3 runs 14 residues. This CDR3 reads CASRDGRTSYEQYF.

The V gene is TRBV14, the J gene TRBJ2-1; with no DNA, the TCRdb D assignment of TRBD1 cannot be verified. This CDR3 comprises 15 residues. Germline-derived CDR1 and CDR2 are SGHDN and FVKESK. The CDR3 loop reads CASSQVLGGNNEQFF.

The rearrangement joins TRBV4-1 to TRBJ1-5; no DNA is available, so the TRBD1 call from TCRdb remains unchecked. This CDR3 has 16 residues. Germline assignment: CDR1 MGHRA and CDR2 YSYEKL. The CDR3 spells CASSQVGNRDNQPQHF.

This CDR3 is CASRPAIGEQYF. The genes are TRBV7-9 and TRBJ2-7. Germline V gene lookup returns CDR1 SEHNR and CDR2 FQNEAQ (reference sequence). The CDR3 has 12 amino acids.

The chain recombines TRBV6-2 or TRBV6-3 with TRBJ2-7; TCRdb designates TRBD1, a call that cannot be tested without DNA. This CDR3 spans 14 amino acids. The V gene's germline CDR1 is MNHEY and CDR2 SVGEGT. This CDR3 reads CASSFSGPAYEQYF.

The chain combines TRBV5-1 with TRBJ2-7. The germline gives CDR1 SGHRS, CDR2 YFSETQ. The CDR3 covers 13 residues. The CDR3 protein is CASSLEKLYEQYF.

This clonotype counts as medium-sized by frequency. This CDR3 reads CASSQSGGYEQYF. This chain links TRBV4-3 with TRBJ2-7; the D call of TRBD2 rests on TCRdb alone, since no DNA is present to check it. The germline CDR1 and CDR2 sequences are LGHNA and YSLEER. This CDR3 is built from 13 residues.

The rearrangement joins TRBV12-3 or TRBV12-4 to TRBJ2-5. This CDR3 is 14 amino acids long. This CDR3 is CASSFLGLQETQYF.

The chain links TRBV23-1 to TRBJ1-2. TRBV23-1 is given ORF status, its function remaining uncertain. The CDR3 consists of 16 residues. CDR3 sequence: CASSHRSRTPNYGYTF.

The chain uses TRBV7-9 and TRBJ1-1; TCRdb lists TRBD1, though no DNA is available to test this call. Germline V CDR1 and CDR2: SEHNR, FQNEAQ (reference sequence). This CDR3 is 11 amino acids long. CDR3 in amino acids: CASTRDTEAFF.

This sequence joins TRBV28 and TRBJ2-7; as DNA is missing, the TRBD2 call by TCRdb cannot be tested. This CDR3 comprises 13 residues. Germline CDR1 MDHEN, CDR2 SYDVKM. This CDR3 is CASSLRLAGEQYF.

The chain employs TRBV7-6 and TRBJ2-1; TCRdb selects TRBD2, and the lack of DNA leaves this call unchecked. The CDR3 spans 18 residues. Germline V gives CDR1 SGHVS, CDR2 FNYEAQ. The CDR3 is CASSLVAGGPGSYNEQFF.